These 18 T cell receptor beta chains were sequenced from one sample in a study of beta chain features in type 1 diabetes. Expressed TCRB transcripts were sequenced after all isolated RNA was converted to cDNA. Only in-frame clones appear in the TCRdb table, and some are missing; sequencing was by immunoSEQ multiplex PCR. The table records under 900,000 clones, under 20% of them present only once. The sequencing sample was made of naive CD4+ T cells from blood. These receptors originate from a woman between 18 and 29 years old in good health.

This clone has only a few counts. V is TRBV15 and J is TRBJ2-1; no firm D call. Trimming took off 0 bases at V and 13 bases at J, with 13 bases between the two ends. Germline V gives CDR1 LNHNV, CDR2 YYDKDF (reference sequence). This CDR3 comprises 13 residues. The CDR3 DNA reads as TGTGCCACCAGCAGAGAGGGCAGTAAGCATCAGTTCTTC. Translated, it gives CATSREGSKHQFF.

The chain couples TRBV6-9 to TRBJ2-7; D might be TRBD1 or TRBD2, each matching 5 bases. V lost 7 bases, J lost 1 base, and 17 bases lay in between. Germline V gene data show CDR1 as MNHGY and CDR2 as SVAAGI. The CDR3 runs 15 residues. The CDR3 is CASTGLPTPSYEQYF. DNA for the CDR3: TGTGCCAGCACGGGGCTCCCCACACCTTCCTACGAGCAGTACTTC.

This clone was detected a few times. The rearrangement links TRBV6-6 to TRBJ1-2, with D perhaps TRBD1 (5 bases). CDR1 and CDR2 from the germline V gene are MNHNY and SVGAGI (reference sequence). The CDR3 extends over 14 amino acids. V gave up 2 bases and J gave up 0 bases, with 7 bases separating them. DNA of the CDR3: TGTGCCAGCAGTTACGGGGGTTCTAACTATGGCTACACCTTC. It specifies CASSYGGSNYGYTF.

V is TRBV7-3 and J is TRBJ1-1; D ambiguous. The CDR3 covers 13 residues. Germline CDR1 is SGHTA and CDR2 is FQGTGA. The V end lost 3 bases, the J end lost 4 bases, and 9 bases lay between the germline ends. This chain's CDR3 is CASSFGTSTEAFF. DNA of the CDR3: TGTGCCAGCAGCTTCGGAACGAGCACTGAAGCTTTCTTT.

The chain links TRBV19 to TRBJ2-1, with 10 bases fitting TRBD1. Germline assignment: CDR1 LNHDA and CDR2 SQIVND (reference sequence). The V and J ends lost 8 bases and 8 bases, in that order; junction bases with no gene match: 15. This CDR3 region has 16 residues. The CDR3 region has the DNA TGTGCCAGTCCCGTAGTGAGACAGGGGGCCCCGGATGAGCAGTTCTTC. Its translation is CASPVVRQGAPDEQFF.

A few counts support this clone. The chain couples TRBV16 to TRBJ1-2; D is ambiguous. Germline CDR1 is KGHSY and CDR2 is FQNENV. V was shortened by 4 bases and J by 8 bases, with 11 bases between the two germline ends. The CDR3 has 12 residues. CDR3 loop: CASSLGGQGYTF. DNA for the CDR3: TGTGCCAGCAGCCTAGGAGGGCAAGGCTACACCTTC.

The chain employs TRBV5-4 and TRBJ2-1; 8 bases match TRBD2. The CDR3 length is 15 residues. CDR1 is SGHNT, CDR2 YYREEE, per germline (reference sequence). V dropped 0 bases and J dropped 2; count of bases not matched to a gene: 1. For the CDR3, the DNA is TGTGCCAGCAGCTTGGAACTAGCGGCCTACAATGAGCAGTTCTTC. This codes for CASSLELAAYNEQFF.

This clone was recorded once. The chain links TRBV6-5 to TRBJ2-1; TRBD2 matches at 12 bases. Germline CDR1 and CDR2: MNHEY and SVGAGI. There are 16 residues in the CDR3. J lost 5 bases, V lost 4 bases, and 6 bases had no gene match. The CDR3 nucleotides are TGTGCCAGCAGTTCTGGACTAGCGGGATTTAACAATGAGCAGTTCTTC. Translating it yields CASSSGLAGFNNEQFF.

This clone appeared once. The CDR3 nucleotides read TGTGCCAGCAAGCGGGCCTCAGGACGTGATACGCAGTATTTT. Residues: CASKRASGRDTQYF. The rearrangement links TRBV28 to TRBJ2-3, with a possible D match to TRBD2 (6 bases). This CDR3 comprises 14 residues. The germline V and J ends were trimmed by 7 bases and 6 bases, with 17 bases remaining between them. Germline assignment: CDR1 MDHEN and CDR2 SYDVKM.

The chain has TRBV5-1 and TRBJ2-2, with 9 bases aligning to TRBD1. V gave up 2 bases and J gave up 5 bases; unmatched junction bases: 7. There are 16 residues in the CDR3. CDR1 SGHRS and CDR2 YFSETQ come from the germline V gene. CDR3 sequence: CASSFSGQGRTGELFF. For the CDR3, the DNA is TGCGCCAGCAGCTTCTCGGGACAGGGTCGGACCGGGGAGCTGTTTTTT.

There are a few counts of this clone. This chain uses TRBV4-3 with TRBJ1-3; D call uncertain. Germline CDR1 reads LGHNA; CDR2 reads YSLEER. Trimming removed 0 bases from V and 4 bases from J, with 13 bases in between. The CDR3 sequence is 16 residues long. CDR3 sequence reads: CASSQDKTWAGNTIYF. For the CDR3, the DNA is TGCGCCAGCAGCCAAGATAAGACATGGGCCGGAAACACCATATATTTT.

The J gene is TRBJ2-1, the V gene TRBV9; 11 positions agree with TRBD2. J lost 13 bases, V lost 3 bases, and 12 bases had no gene match. This CDR3 comprises 15 residues. Looked up from germline, CDR1 is SGDLS and CDR2 is YYNGEE. The CDR3 loop is CASSASNSGRAGQFF. DNA of the CDR3: TGTGCCAGCAGCGCCTCAAATAGCGGGAGGGCCGGACAGTTCTTC.

The chain links TRBV27 to TRBJ1-5; D is unresolved. Germline V gene lookup returns CDR1 MNHEY and CDR2 SMNVEV (reference sequence). V was cut by 4 bases and J by 4 bases, with 20 bases left in between. The CDR3 is 17 residues long. Written as DNA, the CDR3 is TGTGCCAGCAGTTCGACGCTCGGCTCCCGGTATAATCAGCCCCAGCATTTT. Translation: CASSSTLGSRYNQPQHF.

This clone was recorded a few times. The V and J genes are TRBV28 and TRBJ1-2; D is uncertain. The germline V gene encodes CDR1 MDHEN and CDR2 SYDVKM. This CDR3 region has 14 residues. Trimming took off 6 bases at V and 3 bases at J, with 14 bases between the two ends. CDR3 sequence (DNA): TGTGCCAGCAGGGCTGCCTGGTACGACTATGGCTACACCTTC. Its translation is CASRAAWYDYGYTF.

This chain connects TRBV7-2 to TRBJ2-7; the D call may be TRBD1 or TRBD2 (5 bases each). CDR1 is SGHTA, CDR2 FQGNSA, per germline. Deletions cut 5 bases from V and 2 bases from J, with 13 bases between. The length of the CDR3 is 14 residues. The CDR3 nucleotides are TGTGCCAGCAGCGCCAACATGGGGGCCTACGAGCAGTACTTC. Its translation is CASSANMGAYEQYF.

This chain uses TRBV18 with TRBJ2-7; 7 bases match TRBD1. After removal of 5 bases from V and 9 bases from J, the junction contained 19 bases not matched to a gene. The CDR3 is 16 amino acids. Germline CDR1 and CDR2: KGHSH and LQKENI. In nucleotides, the CDR3 is TGTGCCAGCTCAGATGCAGCGGCTGGACGACAGGGACGGCAGTACTTC. Its protein is CASSDAAAGRQGRQYF. The entire variable domain, with the rest obtained from reference TRBV18 and TRBJ2-7, is as follows: NAGVMQNPRHLVRRRGQEARLRCSPMKGHSHVYWYRQLPEEGLKFMVYLQKENIIDESGMPKERFSAEFPKEGPSILRIQQVVRGDSAAYFCASSDAAAGRQGRQYFGPGTRLTVT.

Comment on this clone: The germline gene is not matched at one end of the junction; a read error may be the cause. The chain has TRBV6-1 and TRBJ2-1; 11 bases match TRBD2. This CDR3 has 17 residues. CDR1 is MNHNS and CDR2 is SASEGT in the germline V gene. The CDR3 DNA reads as TGTGCCATCAGTGATCCCCCGGGACTAGCGGAGACCAATGAGCAGTTCTTC. The encoded protein is CAISDPPGLAETNEQFF.

Details on this clone: The sample contains more than one DNA sequence encoding this CDR3. The gene calls are TRBV5-4 and TRBJ1-2; weak D call: TRBD1 (5 bases). Germline CDR1 and CDR2: SGHNT and YYREEE (reference sequence). The CDR3 covers 14 residues. V lost 2 bases, J lost 0 bases, and 8 bases lay in between. The DNA of the CDR3 is TGTGCCAGCAGCTTAGGGGCAACTAACTATGGCTACACCTTC. This codes for CASSLGATNYGYTF.